This section outlines one TCR beta chain sequence together with its context. The source of the sample is a study of technical replicates of blood from a handful of donors. From germline, CDR1 is MNHEY and CDR2 SMNVEV (reference sequence). The V segment lost 3 bases and the J segment 4 bases; nucleotides outside the gene matches: 5. The CDR3 loop spans 14 amino acids. The protocol was immunoSEQ multiplex PCR, while the TCRdb copy is restricted to in-frame clones and leaves out a portion. The table has around 95,000 clones, approximately 94% seen once; the top ten hold 0.2% to 0.25%. Sequencing was performed on T cells isolated from PBMCs. The chain links TRBV27 to TRBJ1-2, with 7 bases that match TRBD1. The receptor comes from a human donor in good health. Here the CDR3 reads CASSFSTGTYGYTF. The CDR3, as DNA: TGTGCCAGCAGTTTCTCGACAGGGACCTATGGCTACACCTTC.